Detailed here is one T cell receptor (beta chain). This sample was included in a study of T cell responses to AZD1222 COVID-19 vaccine. Here immunoSEQ multiplex PCR was the method, and the copy in TCRdb shows in-frame clones only, minus some. The table includes about 130,000 clones, about 93% detected once. Trimming removed 3 bases from V and 1 base from J, with 9 bases in between. The CDR3 extends over 14 amino acids. From germline, CDR1 is LNHDA and CDR2 SQIVND (reference sequence). The chain combines TRBV19 with TRBJ1-1; no reliable D call. The TCR sequence derives from an adult who received the AZD1222 COVID-19 vaccine. The specimen comprised peripheral blood, sampled 28 days after the second AZD1222 dose. DNA of the CDR3: TGTGCCAGTAGTATTGAGGGTACGAACACTGAAGCTTTCTTT. Its protein product is CASSIEGTNTEAFF.